The source of this TCR beta chain is a study of cytomegalovirus exposure and HLA in healthy donors. Whole-study findings and limits: Three chains tied to CMV proved CMV antigen-specific in vitro.

Measured with immunoSEQ multiplex PCR; TCRdb has only the in-frame clones, and not every one. The sample yields approximately 170,000 clones, just under 85% seen once. CDR3 length: 16 residues. Per the germline V gene, CDR1 is WNHNN and CDR2 is SYGVQD (reference sequence). The trim removed 0 bases at V and 1 base at J, leaving 2 bases unmatched. Comment on this clone: Its antigen remains unknown.

The gene calls are TRBV10-1 and TRBJ2-7; 11 bases fit TRBD1. The receptor's source is a man aged 30 to 45 in good health and CMV-seropositive. The sample was PBMCs. This chain's CDR3 is CASSESRDRGSYEQYF. CDR3 DNA: TGCGCCAGCAGTGAGTCCCGGGACAGGGGGTCCTACGAGCAGTACTTC.